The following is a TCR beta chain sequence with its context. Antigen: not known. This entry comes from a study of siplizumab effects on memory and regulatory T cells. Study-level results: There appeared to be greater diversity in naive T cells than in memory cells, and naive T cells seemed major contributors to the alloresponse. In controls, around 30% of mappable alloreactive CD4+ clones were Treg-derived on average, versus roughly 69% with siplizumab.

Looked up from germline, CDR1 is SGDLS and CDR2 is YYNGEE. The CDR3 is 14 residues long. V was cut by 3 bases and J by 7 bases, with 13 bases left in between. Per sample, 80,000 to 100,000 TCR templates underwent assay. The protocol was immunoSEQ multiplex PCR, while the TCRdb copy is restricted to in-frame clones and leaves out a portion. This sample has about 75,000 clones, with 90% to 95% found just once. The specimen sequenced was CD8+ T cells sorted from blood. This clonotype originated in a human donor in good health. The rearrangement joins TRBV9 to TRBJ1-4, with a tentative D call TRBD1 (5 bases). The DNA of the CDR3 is TGTGCCAGCAGCGCCGGCGGGGCCGCTGAAAAACTGTTTTTT. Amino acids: CASSAGGAAEKLFF.